This T cell receptor beta chain was identified during a study of blood T cell repertoires in COVID-19. The overall study: Samples taken during acute and convalescent COVID-19 were collected in the United States, Italy and Spain.

Libraries were prepared by immunoSEQ multiplex PCR; TCRdb keeps only in-frame clonotypes and omits some of them. The table records 55,000 to 75,000 clones, about 70% of them present only once. This receptor was identified in a man in his fifties or sixties with acute or convalescent COVID-19. The source material was peripheral blood.

The CDR3 sequence: CATSRDLAGEGEQYF. CDR3 DNA: TGTGCCACCAGCAGAGATCTGGCGGGAGAGGGCGAGCAGTACTTC. The rearrangement joins TRBV15 to TRBJ2-7, with 7 bases identical to TRBD2. Germline V gene lookup returns CDR1 LNHNV and CDR2 YYDKDF (reference sequence). This CDR3 is 15 amino acids long. The ends lost 0 bases at V and 6 bases at J; junction bases unmatched: 8.